These T cell receptor beta chains were read from a single sample in a study of control samples from healthy donors and cancer patients. Only in-frame clones appear in the TCRdb table, and some are missing; sequencing was by immunoSEQ multiplex PCR. The table lists about 140,000 clones, roughly 94% of them singletons. Specimen: blood. These receptors were obtained from a man in his forties in good health. Each CDR3 is given with its conserved first and last residue. D genes are given only for firm matches. A row's size may be missing; if present it is once, few, many or a size class.

v_gene: TRBV2
d_gene: NA
j_gene: TRBJ1-4
abundance: NA
len: 14
CDR3aa: CASSASGSNEKLFF
CDR3nt: TGTGCCAGCAGCGCCTCAGGAAGTAATGAAAAACTGTTTTTT

v_gene: TRBV10-3
d_gene: TRBD1
j_gene: TRBJ1-2
abundance: NA
len: 13
CDR3aa: CAIRQGADYGYTF
CDR3nt: TGTGCCATTAGACAGGGGGCTGACTATGGCTACACCTTC

v_gene: TRBV30
d_gene: NA
j_gene: TRBJ2-7
abundance: NA
len: 15
CDR3aa: CAWSKDSRRTYEQYF
CDR3nt: TGTGCCTGGAGTAAAGACAGTAGAAGGACCTACGAGCAGTACTTC

v_gene: TRBV28
d_gene: TRBD2
j_gene: TRBJ2-3
abundance: NA
len: 19
CDR3aa: CASSAGLAGPHIGADTQYF
CDR3nt: TGTGCCAGCAGTGCCGGACTAGCGGGGCCTCATATCGGGGCAGATACGCAGTATTTT

v_gene: TRBV11-2
d_gene: TRBD1
j_gene: TRBJ2-7
abundance: NA
len: 19
CDR3aa: CASSLGRMVRGQGNHEQYF
CDR3nt: TGTGCCAGCAGCTTAGGACGTATGGTACGAGGACAGGGGAATCATGAGCAGTACTTC

v_gene: TRBV6-2/TRBV6-3
d_gene: NA
j_gene: TRBJ1-6
abundance: few
len: 14
CDR3aa: CASSYVGGNSPLHF
CDR3nt: TGTGCCAGCAGTTACGTGGGAGGGAATTCACCCCTCCACTTT

v_gene: TRBV4-2
d_gene: NA
j_gene: TRBJ2-6
abundance: NA
len: 16
CDR3aa: CASSQENPAGANVLTF
CDR3nt: TGTGCCAGCAGCCAAGAAAATCCGGCTGGGGCCAACGTCCTGACTTTC

v_gene: TRBV4-1
d_gene: NA
j_gene: TRBJ2-7
abundance: NA
len: 15
CDR3aa: CASSQEETYSYEQYF
CDR3nt: TGCGCCAGCAGCCAAGAAGAAACATACTCCTACGAGCAGTACTTC

v_gene: TRBV15
d_gene: NA
j_gene: TRBJ2-1
abundance: NA
len: 19
CDR3aa: CATSRPSRYRVSPPNEQFF
CDR3nt: TGTGCCACCAGCAGGCCCTCGAGGTACAGGGTATCTCCCCCTAATGAGCAGTTCTTC

v_gene: TRBV27
d_gene: NA
j_gene: TRBJ1-5
abundance: NA
len: 16
CDR3aa: CASNEFPTEDNQPQHF
CDR3nt: TGTGCCAGCAACGAATTCCCAACGGAGGACAATCAGCCCCAGCATTTT

v_gene: TRBV3-1/TRBV3-2
d_gene: TRBD2
j_gene: TRBJ2-3
abundance: NA
len: 17
CDR3aa: CASSGAPGGGYTDTQYF
CDR3nt: TGTGCCAGCAGCGGAGCACCGGGGGGGGGATACACAGATACGCAGTATTTT

v_gene: TRBV24-1
d_gene: NA
j_gene: TRBJ2-2
abundance: few
len: 18
CDR3aa: CATSAPDGVLPNTGELFF
CDR3nt: TGTGCCACCAGTGCCCCTGACGGGGTCCTTCCGAACACCGGGGAGCTGTTTTTT

v_gene: TRBV28
d_gene: NA
j_gene: TRBJ2-1
abundance: once
len: 14
CDR3aa: CAAEAWTVGNEQFF
CDR3nt: TGTGCCGCGGAGGCCTGGACAGTGGGGAATGAGCAGTTCTTC

v_gene: TRBV27
d_gene: NA
j_gene: TRBJ1-2
abundance: NA
len: 14
CDR3aa: CASSLSTGASGYTF
CDR3nt: TGTGCCAGCAGTTTATCGACGGGGGCCTCTGGCTACACCTTC

v_gene: TRBV14
d_gene: NA
j_gene: TRBJ2-2
abundance: NA
len: 16
CDR3aa: CASSQVGGSNTGELFF
CDR3nt: TGTGCCAGCAGCCAAGTCGGTGGATCGAACACCGGGGAGCTGTTTTTT

v_gene: TRBV5-4
d_gene: NA
j_gene: TRBJ2-3
abundance: NA
len: 13
CDR3aa: CASSSPITDTQYF
CDR3nt: TGTGCCAGCAGCTCCCCCATCACAGATACGCAGTATTTT

v_gene: TRBV7-9
d_gene: NA
j_gene: TRBJ1-1
abundance: once
len: 14
CDR3aa: CASSTMTDNTEAFF
CDR3nt: TGTGCCAGCAGCACGATGACAGACAACACTGAAGCTTTCTTT

v_gene: TRBV13
d_gene: TRBD2
j_gene: TRBJ2-7
abundance: NA
len: 15
CDR3aa: CASGMRGGPAYEQYF
CDR3nt: TGTGCCAGCGGAATGCGGGGGGGGCCGGCCTACGAGCAGTACTTC

v_gene: TRBV15
d_gene: NA
j_gene: TRBJ2-5
abundance: NA
len: 12
CDR3aa: CATSRDGGTQYF
CDR3nt: TGTGCCACCAGCAGAGATGGGGGGACCCAGTACTTC

v_gene: TRBV24-1
d_gene: NA
j_gene: TRBJ2-5
abundance: NA
len: 13
CDR3aa: CATSDRLQETQYF
CDR3nt: TGTGCCACCAGTGATAGACTCCAAGAGACCCAGTACTTC

v_gene: TRBV5-5
d_gene: TRBD1
j_gene: TRBJ1-1
abundance: few
len: 14
CDR3aa: CASSLSNRGTEAFF
CDR3nt: TGTGCCAGCAGCTTGTCTAACAGGGGCACTGAAGCTTTCTTT

v_gene: TRBV4-1
d_gene: NA
j_gene: TRBJ1-2
abundance: NA
len: 14
CDR3aa: CASSQVFSNYGYTF
CDR3nt: TGCGCCAGCAGCCAAGTTTTTTCTAACTATGGCTACACCTTC

v_gene: TRBV5-6
d_gene: NA
j_gene: TRBJ1-6
abundance: NA
len: 15
CDR3aa: CASSLVAGTNSPLHF
CDR3nt: TGTGCCAGCAGCTTGGTGGCAGGGACCAATTCACCCCTCCACTTT

v_gene: TRBV28
d_gene: NA
j_gene: TRBJ1-5
abundance: NA
len: 15
CDR3aa: CASSRGGSPNQPQHF
CDR3nt: TGTGCCAGCAGCCGAGGAGGCTCTCCGAATCAGCCCCAGCATTTT

v_gene: TRBV4-2
d_gene: NA
j_gene: TRBJ2-3
abundance: NA
len: 15
CDR3aa: CASSQEDVDTDTQYF
CDR3nt: TGTGCCAGCAGCCAAGAAGACGTGGATACAGATACGCAGTATTTT

v_gene: TRBV9
d_gene: NA
j_gene: TRBJ1-4
abundance: NA
len: 14
CDR3aa: CASSVGLAEGKLFF
CDR3nt: TGTGCCAGCAGCGTAGGGTTGGCGGAAGGAAAACTGTTTTTT

v_gene: TRBV28
d_gene: TRBD1
j_gene: TRBJ1-1
abundance: NA
len: 12
CDR3aa: CASSKQGAEAFF
CDR3nt: TGTGCCAGCAGTAAACAGGGGGCTGAAGCTTTCTTT

v_gene: TRBV5-1
d_gene: TRBD2
j_gene: TRBJ2-7
abundance: once
len: 18
CDR3aa: CASSLETSGARSSYEQYF
CDR3nt: TGCGCCAGCAGCTTGGAGACTAGCGGGGCCCGGAGCTCCTACGAGCAGTACTTC

v_gene: TRBV27
d_gene: TRBD2
j_gene: TRBJ2-7
abundance: NA
len: 15
CDR3aa: CASSFQAGVSYEQYF
CDR3nt: TGTGCCAGCAGTTTTCAAGCGGGGGTCTCCTACGAGCAGTACTTC

v_gene: TRBV5-1
d_gene: NA
j_gene: TRBJ1-3
abundance: once
len: 15
CDR3aa: CASSLNSHSGNTIYF
CDR3nt: TGCGCCAGCAGCCTAAACAGCCACTCTGGAAACACCATATATTTT

v_gene: TRBV6-1
d_gene: TRBD1
j_gene: TRBJ2-2
abundance: NA
len: 15
CDR3aa: CASSEVRGQTGELFF
CDR3nt: TGTGCCAGCAGTGAAGTAAGGGGGCAGACCGGGGAGCTGTTTTTT

v_gene: TRBV4-2
d_gene: NA
j_gene: TRBJ1-3
abundance: NA
len: 12
CDR3aa: CASSQDGRAIYF
CDR3nt: TGTGCCAGCAGCCAAGATGGGCGGGCCATATATTTT

v_gene: TRBV5-6
d_gene: NA
j_gene: TRBJ2-7
abundance: NA
len: 11
CDR3aa: CASSLGAEQYF
CDR3nt: TGTGCCAGCAGCTTGGGAGCCGAGCAGTACTTC

v_gene: TRBV4-3
d_gene: TRBD1
j_gene: TRBJ1-2
abundance: NA
len: 17
CDR3aa: CASSQGTGTGVNYGYTF
CDR3nt: TGCGCCAGCAGCCAAGGAACCGGGACAGGGGTTAACTATGGCTACACCTTC

v_gene: TRBV11-1
d_gene: NA
j_gene: TRBJ2-3
abundance: NA
len: 16
CDR3aa: CASSPRWAAHTDTQYF
CDR3nt: TGTGCCAGCAGCCCTCGGTGGGCGGCCCACACAGATACGCAGTATTTT

v_gene: TRBV5-6
d_gene: NA
j_gene: TRBJ2-2
abundance: NA
len: 12
CDR3aa: CASSAYDGELFF
CDR3nt: TGTGCCAGCAGCGCCTATGATGGGGAGCTGTTTTTT

v_gene: TRBV5-1
d_gene: TRBD2
j_gene: TRBJ2-1
abundance: once
len: 13
CDR3aa: CASSEGLAGEQFF
CDR3nt: TGCGCCAGCAGCGAGGGACTAGCGGGTGAGCAGTTCTTC

v_gene: TRBV24-1
d_gene: TRBD2
j_gene: TRBJ2-3
abundance: once
len: 17
CDR3aa: CATSDETSGRGADTQYF
CDR3nt: TGTGCCACCAGTGATGAAACTAGCGGGAGAGGGGCAGATACGCAGTATTTT

v_gene: TRBV6-5
d_gene: NA
j_gene: TRBJ1-4
abundance: NA
len: 16
CDR3aa: CASSYSTSRVSEKLFF
CDR3nt: TGTGCCAGCAGTTACTCGACGTCCAGGGTTAGTGAAAAACTGTTTTTT

v_gene: TRBV5-1
d_gene: TRBD2
j_gene: TRBJ2-1
abundance: NA
len: 16
CDR3aa: CASSSGLAGAYNEQFF
CDR3nt: TGCGCCAGCAGCTCGGGACTAGCGGGTGCTTACAATGAGCAGTTCTTC

v_gene: TRBV6-5
d_gene: NA
j_gene: TRBJ1-2
abundance: NA
len: 16
CDR3aa: CASSFAPLQANYGYTF
CDR3nt: TGTGCCAGCAGTTTCGCGCCTTTGCAAGCTAACTATGGCTACACCTTC

v_gene: TRBV11-1
d_gene: NA
j_gene: TRBJ1-2
abundance: NA
len: 12
CDR3aa: CASSFRGYGYTF
CDR3nt: TGTGCCAGCAGCTTTCGGGGCTATGGCTACACCTTC

v_gene: TRBV5-1
d_gene: NA
j_gene: TRBJ1-3
abundance: NA
len: 15
CDR3aa: CASSLAGGTGNTIYF
CDR3nt: TGCGCCAGCAGCTTGGCTGGGGGGACAGGAAACACCATATATTTT

v_gene: TRBV27
d_gene: TRBD1
j_gene: TRBJ2-7
abundance: NA
len: 15
CDR3aa: CASRPWTGNLYEQYF
CDR3nt: TGTGCCAGCAGGCCCTGGACAGGGAACCTCTACGAGCAGTACTTC

v_gene: TRBV2
d_gene: NA
j_gene: TRBJ1-2
abundance: NA
len: 16
CDR3aa: CASTKRTALANYGYTF
CDR3nt: TGTGCCAGCACTAAGCGGACAGCCCTAGCTAACTATGGCTACACCTTC

v_gene: TRBV2
d_gene: TRBD1
j_gene: TRBJ1-1
abundance: NA
len: 12
CDR3aa: CARSQGDTEAFF
CDR3nt: TGTGCCAGATCACAGGGGGACACTGAAGCTTTCTTT

v_gene: TRBV5-6
d_gene: TRBD1
j_gene: TRBJ1-4
abundance: NA
len: 17
CDR3aa: CASSWTGASVVGEKLFF
CDR3nt: TGTGCCAGCAGCTGGACAGGGGCGTCCGTGGTTGGTGAAAAACTGTTTTTT

v_gene: TRBV11-3
d_gene: NA
j_gene: TRBJ1-1
abundance: NA
len: 15
CDR3aa: CASSYTGEGGTEAFF
CDR3nt: TGTGCCAGCAGCTATACGGGAGAAGGGGGAACTGAAGCTTTCTTT

v_gene: TRBV28
d_gene: NA
j_gene: TRBJ1-6
abundance: NA
len: 15
CDR3aa: CASSLALENNSPLHF
CDR3nt: TGTGCCAGCAGTTTAGCGTTAGAAAATAATTCACCCCTCCACTTT